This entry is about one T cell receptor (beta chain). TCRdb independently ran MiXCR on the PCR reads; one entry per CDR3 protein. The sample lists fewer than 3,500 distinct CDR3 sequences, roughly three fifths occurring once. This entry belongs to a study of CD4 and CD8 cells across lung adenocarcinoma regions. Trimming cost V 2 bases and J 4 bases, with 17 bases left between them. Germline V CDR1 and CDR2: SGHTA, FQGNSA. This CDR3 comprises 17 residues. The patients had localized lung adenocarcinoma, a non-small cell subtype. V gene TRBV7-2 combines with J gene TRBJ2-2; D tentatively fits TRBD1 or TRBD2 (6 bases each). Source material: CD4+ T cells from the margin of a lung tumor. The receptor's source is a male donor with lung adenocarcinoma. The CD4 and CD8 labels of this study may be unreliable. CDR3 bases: TGTGCCAGCAGCTTATGGGCCGGGGGCGGAAGCACCGGGGAGCTGTTTTTT. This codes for CASSLWAGGGSTGELFF.